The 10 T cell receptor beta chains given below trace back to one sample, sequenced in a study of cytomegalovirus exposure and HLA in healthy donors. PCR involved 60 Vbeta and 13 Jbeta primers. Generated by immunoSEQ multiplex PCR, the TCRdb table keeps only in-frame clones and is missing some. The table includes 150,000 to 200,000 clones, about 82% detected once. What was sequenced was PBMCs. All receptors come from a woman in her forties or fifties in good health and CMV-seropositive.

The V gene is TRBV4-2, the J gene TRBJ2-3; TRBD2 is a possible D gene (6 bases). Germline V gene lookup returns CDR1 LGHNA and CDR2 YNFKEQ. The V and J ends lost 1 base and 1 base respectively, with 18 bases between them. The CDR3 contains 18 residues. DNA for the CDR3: TGTGCCAGCAGCCAAGCTTGGACTAAGGGCTCTGGCACAGATACGCAGTATTTT. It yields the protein CASSQAWTKGSGTDTQYF.

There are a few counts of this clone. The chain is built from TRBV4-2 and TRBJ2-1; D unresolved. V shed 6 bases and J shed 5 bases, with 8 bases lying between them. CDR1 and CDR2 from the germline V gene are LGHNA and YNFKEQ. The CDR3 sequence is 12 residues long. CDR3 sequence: CASSHYHNEQFF. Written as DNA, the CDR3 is TGTGCCAGCAGTCACTATCACAATGAGCAGTTCTTC.

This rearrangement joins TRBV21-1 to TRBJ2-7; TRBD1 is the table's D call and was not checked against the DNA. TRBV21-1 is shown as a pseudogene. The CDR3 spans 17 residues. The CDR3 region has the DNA TGTGCCAGCAGCAAGTTCTACCGGACAGGGGGTAGGAACGAGCAGTACTTC. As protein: CASSKFYRTGGRNEQYF.

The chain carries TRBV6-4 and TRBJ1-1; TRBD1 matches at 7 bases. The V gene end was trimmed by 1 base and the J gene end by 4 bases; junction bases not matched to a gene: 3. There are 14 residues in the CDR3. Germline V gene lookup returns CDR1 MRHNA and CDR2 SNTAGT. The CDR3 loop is CASSDYSGGTEAFF. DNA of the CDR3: TGTGCCAGCAGTGACTACTCAGGGGGCACTGAAGCTTTCTTT.

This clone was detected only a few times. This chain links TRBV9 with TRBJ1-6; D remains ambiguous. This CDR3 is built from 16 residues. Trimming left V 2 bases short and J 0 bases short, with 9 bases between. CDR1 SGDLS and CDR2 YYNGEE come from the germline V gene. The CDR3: CASSVRESSYNSPLHF. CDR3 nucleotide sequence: TGTGCCAGCAGCGTGCGAGAGAGCTCCTATAATTCACCCCTCCACTTT. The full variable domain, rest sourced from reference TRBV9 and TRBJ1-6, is DSGVTQTPKHLITATGQRVTLRCSPRSGDLSVYWYQQSLDQGLQFLIQYYNGEERAKGNILERFSAQQFPDLHSELNLSSLELGDSALYFCASSVRESSYNSPLHFGNGTRLTVT.

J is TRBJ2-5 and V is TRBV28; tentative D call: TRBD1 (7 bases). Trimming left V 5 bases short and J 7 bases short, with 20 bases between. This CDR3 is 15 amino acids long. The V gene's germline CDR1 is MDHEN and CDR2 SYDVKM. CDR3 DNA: TGTGCCAGCAGTCAACCAGGGGGGACAGTGCGGACCCAGTACTTC. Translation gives CASSQPGGTVRTQYF. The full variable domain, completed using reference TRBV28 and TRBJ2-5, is DVKVTQSSRYLVKRTGEKVFLECVQDMDHENMFWYRQDPGLGLRLIYFSYDVKMKEKGDIPEGYSVSREKKERFSLILESASTNQTSMYLCASSQPGGTVRTQYFGPGTRLLVL.

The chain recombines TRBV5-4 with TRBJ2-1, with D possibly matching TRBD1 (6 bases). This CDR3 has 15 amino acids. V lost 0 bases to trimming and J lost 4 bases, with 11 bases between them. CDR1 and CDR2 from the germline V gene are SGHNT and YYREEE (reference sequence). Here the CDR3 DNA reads TGTGCCAGCAGCTTGGCCGAAACAGGGTACAATGAGCAGTTCTTC. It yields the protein CASSLAETGYNEQFF.

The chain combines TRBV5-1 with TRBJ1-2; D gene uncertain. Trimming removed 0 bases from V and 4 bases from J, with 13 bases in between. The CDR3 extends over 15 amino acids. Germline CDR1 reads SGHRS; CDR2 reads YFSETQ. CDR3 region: CASSLDPQNAYGYTF. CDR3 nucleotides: TGCGCCAGCAGCTTGGACCCTCAGAATGCCTATGGCTACACCTTC.

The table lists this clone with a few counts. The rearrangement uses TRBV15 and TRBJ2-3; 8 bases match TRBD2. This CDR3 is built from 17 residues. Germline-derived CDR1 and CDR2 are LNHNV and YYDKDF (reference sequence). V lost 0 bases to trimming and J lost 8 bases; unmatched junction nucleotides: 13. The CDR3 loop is CATSRESFVAGMGTQYF. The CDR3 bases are TGTGCCACCAGCAGAGAATCCTTTGTAGCGGGGATGGGTACGCAGTATTTT.

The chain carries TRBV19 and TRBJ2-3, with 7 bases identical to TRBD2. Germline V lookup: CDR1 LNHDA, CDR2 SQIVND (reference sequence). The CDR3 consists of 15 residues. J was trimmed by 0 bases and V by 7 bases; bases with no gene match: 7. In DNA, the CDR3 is TGTGCCAGTACCACCCGGGGGGTGAGCACAGATACGCAGTATTTT. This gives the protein CASTTRGVSTDTQYF. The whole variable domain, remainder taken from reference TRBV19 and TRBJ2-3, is DGGITQSPKYLFRKEGQNVTLSCEQNLNHDAMYWYRQDPGQGLRLIYYSQIVNDFQKGDIAEGYSVSREKKESFPLTVTSAQKNPTAFYLCASTTRGVSTDTQYFGPGTRLTVL.